The source of this T cell receptor beta chain is a study of blood T cell repertoires in COVID-19. Background on the study: Some COVID-19 samples were acute and others convalescent; all came from the United States, Italy and Spain.

This CDR3 region has 15 residues. Germline values: CDR1 MNHEY, CDR2 SVGEGT. V dropped 0 bases and J dropped 9 bases, with 12 bases sitting between them. As processed by the authors: Reference gene primer amplification yielded estimated nucleated cell counts. Clones were sequenced by immunoSEQ multiplex PCR, and TCRdb holds only the in-frame ones, with some missing. D and trimming were read from the DNA, whereas the V and J calls and clone size are those reported in that table. The sample shows some 80,000 clones, about four fifths of them seen only once. Sequences were obtained from peripheral blood. The J gene is TRBJ1-6, the V gene TRBV6-2 or TRBV6-3; D not certain. The receptor was derived from a woman older than 75 with active or convalescent COVID-19. CDR3: CASSYSFQTGSPLHF. The CDR3 coding sequence is TGTGCCAGCAGTTACTCGTTCCAAACGGGTTCACCCCTCCACTTT.